The TCR beta chain under discussion was sequenced for a study of blood T cell repertoires in COVID-19. Overall study context: COVID-19 samples from acute and convalescent phases originated in the United States, Italy and Spain. PBMCs, B-cell-depleted T cells, or T cells were the source of the cDNA or gDNA that made up the material.

Per the authors' pipeline: Estimates of nucleated cell counts were drawn from the amplification of reference gene primers. Data came from immunoSEQ multiplex PCR; TCRdb stores just in-frame clones and leaves some out. The V and J calls and clone size come from that table; D and trimming were worked out from the DNA. The table includes roughly 290,000 clones, under 85% detected once. Sequencing input: peripheral blood. This clonotype was sampled from a human donor with COVID-19, enrolled during active disease. The donor label of this sample is uncertain.

CDR3 nucleotides: TGTGCCAGCAGCCAGGAGCTGACCGGGGAGCTGTTTTTT. It yields the protein CASSQELTGELFF. This chain joins TRBV14 and TRBJ2-2; D not resolved. This CDR3 has 13 amino acids. V was trimmed by 3 bases and J by 5 bases, leaving 7 bases between them. Germline loops: CDR1 SGHDN, CDR2 FVKESK.